Listed below are T cell receptor beta chains from one sample, sequenced in a study of cytomegalovirus exposure and HLA in healthy donors. Assay used: immunoSEQ multiplex PCR; TCRdb lists only in-frame clones, some missing. The sample shows 90,000 to 110,000 clones, 69% of them seen only once. Sequencing was done on a sample of PBMCs. These receptors all stem from a man between 25 and 39 years old in good health and CMV-seronegative. The CDR3 runs from the conserved cysteine through the conserved F or W. The D gene is left open where the match is weak.

D: NA; J: TRBJ1-6; length: 15; V: TRBV30; CDR3: CAWTTVSSYNSPLHF; DNA: TGTGCCTGGACGACAGTTAGCTCCTATAATTCACCCCTCCACTTT
D: TRBD1; J: TRBJ2-7; length: 17; V: TRBV4-1; CDR3: CASSLRPPGQTIYEQYF; DNA: TGCGCCAGCAGCCTTAGACCTCCGGGACAGACAATATACGAGCAGTACTTC
D: TRBD1; J: TRBJ1-5; length: 15; V: TRBV19; CDR3: CASRRRQGYNQPQHF; DNA: TGTGCCAGTAGACGTAGACAGGGGTACAATCAGCCCCAGCATTTT
D: NA; J: TRBJ2-1; length: 22; V: TRBV4-3; CDR3: CASSQIAARVVMGGFSYNEQFF; DNA: TGCGCCAGCAGCCAAATCGCAGCAAGGGTGGTCATGGGAGGTTTCTCCTACAATGAGCAGTTCTTC
D: TRBD1; J: TRBJ1-1; length: 14; V: TRBV18; CDR3: CASSGTGWPTEAFF; DNA: TGTGCCAGCTCCGGGACAGGGTGGCCCACTGAAGCTTTCTTT
D: NA; J: TRBJ1-1; length: 13; V: TRBV5-6; CDR3: CASSRRRGTEAFF; DNA: TGTGCCAGCAGCAGGAGGCGGGGGACTGAAGCTTTCTTT
D: NA; J: TRBJ1-2; length: 14; V: TRBV21-1; CDR3: CASSKGKGNYGYTF; DNA: TGTGCCAGCAGCAAAGGGAAGGGGAACTATGGCTACACCTTC
D: NA; J: TRBJ2-7; length: 13; V: TRBV29-1; CDR3: CSVLGLPSYEQYF; DNA: TGCAGCGTCCTAGGCCTCCCCTCCTACGAGCAGTACTTC
D: NA; J: TRBJ1-5; length: 16; V: TRBV4-3; CDR3: CASSQVHGTPNQPQHF; DNA: TGCGCCAGCAGCCAAGTCCACGGGACACCGAATCAGCCCCAGCATTTT
D: NA; J: TRBJ2-3; length: 13; V: TRBV30; CDR3: CACTLRDTDTQYF; DNA: TGTGCCTGCACCCTCAGGGACACAGATACGCAGTATTTT
D: NA; J: TRBJ2-7; length: 13; V: TRBV18; CDR3: CASSLVSISEQYF; DNA: TGTGCCAGCTCCCTAGTATCCATTTCCGAGCAGTACTTC
D: NA; J: TRBJ1-1; length: 14; V: TRBV4-1; CDR3: CASSQVLSNTEAFF; DNA: TGCGCCAGCAGCCAAGTCCTGAGCAACACTGAAGCTTTCTTT
D: NA; J: TRBJ2-7; length: 13; V: TRBV10-3; CDR3: CAIRRSEAYEQYF; DNA: TGTGCCATCCGACGGTCCGAGGCCTACGAGCAGTACTTC